Presented here are 10 T cell receptor beta chains from one specimen sequenced in a study of identical twins. MiXCR, run by TCRdb on the 5' RACE reads, gives a single entry per CDR3 protein. The sample has 1,800,000 or so distinct CDR3 sequences; less than 40% are singletons. Sequenced input: cord blood. The source is a newborn girl in good health.

J is TRBJ2-1 and V is TRBV20-1, with D maybe TRBD1 (5 bases). The germline V gene encodes CDR1 DFQATT and CDR2 SNEGSKA (reference sequence). Deletions cut 4 bases from V and 4 bases from J, with 11 bases between. This CDR3 is built from 13 residues. CDR3 sequence (DNA): TGCAGTGCTACCCGGACACGATACAATGAGCAGTTCTTC. Protein product: CSATRTRYNEQFF.

This clonotype was seen only a few times. This chain links TRBV12-3 or TRBV12-4 with TRBJ1-5; 8 bases are a match to TRBD1. The CDR3 sequence is 12 residues long. The V gene end was trimmed by 10 bases and the J gene end by 6 bases; junction bases not matched to a gene: 5. Written as DNA, the CDR3 is TGTGCCACCAGGACAGGGAGTCAGCCCCAGCATTTT. It yields the protein CATRTGSQPQHF.

In its sample, this clonotype was seen a few times. The chain uses TRBV7-2 and TRBJ2-1, with 8 nucleotides matching TRBD2. The CDR3 loop spans 17 amino acids. The germline V gene has CDR1 SGHTA and CDR2 FQGNSA. V shed 2 bases and J 3 bases; nucleotides not matched to a gene: 9. The CDR3 DNA sequence: TGTGCCAGCAGCTTAAGTTCGGGGGGGGCTGTCTACAATGAGCAGTTCTTC. Protein product: CASSLSSGGAVYNEQFF.

This chain links TRBV7-2 with TRBJ2-1; TRBD2 agrees at 8 bases. This CDR3 region has 15 residues. Losses at the gene ends were 5 bases for V and 9 bases for J; bases not matched to a gene: 12. Germline V gene data show CDR1 as SGHTA and CDR2 as FQGNSA. This CDR3 reads CASSIGGTSSFEQFF. The CDR3 DNA follows: TGTGCCAGCAGCATAGGCGGGACTAGTAGTTTTGAGCAGTTCTTC.

This clonotype was observed at least ten times. Being one base from a much bigger clone, this may be a read error. The chain employs TRBV2 and TRBJ2-7; D unclear. The CDR3 is made up of 11 amino acids. Germline assignment: CDR1 SNHLY and CDR2 FYNNEI. Deletions cut 2 bases from V and 5 bases from J, with 4 bases between. The CDR3 region is CASSESHEQYF. The CDR3 bases are TGTGCCAGCAGTGAATCCCACGAGCAGTACTTC.

This clonotype was seen only a few times. V and J are TRBV12-3 or TRBV12-4 and TRBJ1-5, with 7 bases identical to TRBD1. The J segment lost 3 bases and the V segment lost 3 bases, leaving 5 bases of the junction unmatched. The CDR3 sequence is 15 residues long. Written as DNA, the CDR3 is TGTGCCAGCAGTTTTTCTGGACAGGACAATCAGCCCCAGCATTTT. Protein product: CASSFSGQDNQPQHF.

This clonotype was counted only a few times. CDR3 coding DNA: TGTGCCAGCAGCCAAGACAGGGAGAATGAGCAGTACTTC. Protein product: CASSQDRENEQYF. V usage is TRBV4-2 and J usage is TRBJ2-5, with D perhaps TRBD1 or TRBD2 (5 bases each). This CDR3 spans 13 amino acids. V was trimmed by 0 bases and J by 11 bases, leaving 13 bases between them. Germline CDR1 is LGHNA and CDR2 is YNFKEQ.

The chain couples TRBV6-6 to TRBJ1-2; D is unresolved. Germline values: CDR1 MNHNY, CDR2 SVGAGI (reference sequence). This CDR3 comprises 12 residues. The V end was cut by 7 bases, the J end by 5 bases, with 11 bases between. The CDR3 sequence: CASTFPEYGYTF. Here the CDR3 DNA reads TGTGCCAGCACCTTCCCGGAGTATGGCTACACCTTC.

The genes are TRBV12-3 or TRBV12-4 and TRBJ2-2, with D unresolved. The length of the CDR3 is 15 residues. Trimming left V 3 bases short and J 2 bases short, with 10 bases between. In DNA, the CDR3 is TGTGCCAGCAGTTTTCAGGCAGGCAACACCGGGGAGCTGTTTTTT. Residues: CASSFQAGNTGELFF.

V and J are TRBV7-9 and TRBJ2-4; 11 nucleotides line up with TRBD1. The assigned J gene may be wrong: the sequence end matches TRBJ2-7 better. CDR3 length equals 15 residues. Germline CDR1 is SEHNR and CDR2 is FQNEAQ (reference sequence). The CDR3 DNA is TGTGCCAGCAGCTATCCCGGGACAGGGGGCTACGAGCAGTACTTC. Protein sequence: CASSYPGTGGYEQYF.